The 2 T cell receptor beta chains listed next were all sequenced from one sample in a study of blood T cell repertoires in COVID-19 (dated by TCRdb to about 2020). Receptors were amplified or captured by the immunoSEQ multiplex PCR assay. Sourced from immuneACCESS, this table was stored by TCRdb with only in-frame sequences that have V and J called. A share of the clones is absent; for the studies checked, an unresolved V gene accounts for under half, and the remainder has no known explanation. The sample records 170,000 or so clones, around 87% of which are singletons. About 12% of the sample belongs to the ten largest clones. Material for sequencing was peripheral blood. Every receptor here comes from a woman aged 70-85 years with COVID-19, enrolled during active disease.

The CDR3 here is CSAGGPGGPQTQYF. CDR3 DNA sequence: TGCAGCGCCGGGGGTCCGGGAGGGCCCCAGACCCAGTACTTC. The chain uses TRBV29-1 and TRBJ2-5; TRBD2 aligns across 8 bases. With 7 bases clipped from V and 6 bases from J, the junction kept 13 bases outside the gene matches. Germline V CDR1 and CDR2: SQVTM, ANQGSEA. The length of the CDR3 is 14 residues. The variable domain in full, with the rest retrieved from reference TRBV29-1 and TRBJ2-5, is SAVISQKPSRDICQRGTSLTIQCQVDSQVTMMFWYRQQPGQSLTLIATANQGSEATYESGFVIDKFPISRPNLTFSTLTVSNMSPEDSSIYLCSAGGPGGPQTQYFGPGTRLLVL.

This sequence joins TRBV9 and TRBJ1-3, with D perhaps TRBD1 (5 bases). V was shortened by 0 bases and J by 1 base, with 11 bases between the two germline ends. CDR3 size: 16 residues. Germline loops: CDR1 SGDLS, CDR2 YYNGEE. The DNA for the CDR3 is TGTGCCAGCAGCGTAGGTGGCAGGGCGTCTGGAAACACCATATATTTT. Translating gives CASSVGGRASGNTIYF. Full variable domain (remainder filled in from reference TRBV9 and TRBJ1-3): DSGVTQTPKHLITATGQRVTLRCSPRSGDLSVYWYQQSLDQGLQFLIQYYNGEERAKGNILERFSAQQFPDLHSELNLSSLELGDSALYFCASSVGGRASGNTIYFGEGSWLTVV.